The present entry profiles one T cell receptor (beta chain) with its context. Given the absence of the conserved phenylalanine or tryptophan at the CDR3 end, a read error is likely. The DNA is left out, because the CDR3 cannot be placed on it with certainty; the CDR3 is given as TCRdb lists it. The data belong to a study of tumor-infiltrating lymphocytes in oesophageal squamous cell carcinoma. Inclusive of both ends, the CDR3 amounts to 16 amino acids. From germline, CDR1 is SGHVS and CDR2 FNYEAQ. A single record per CDR3 protein comes from TCRdb applying MiXCR to the PCR reads. The data hold some 15,000 distinct CDR3 sequences, with around 47% observed a single time.

The gene calls are TRBV7-6 and TRBJ2-3; the table gives TRBD1 as D, unverified against the DNA. This TCR was sampled from a male donor with esophageal squamous cell carcinoma. Sequenced sample: blood. The chain's CDR3 is CASSPQGHWAFSTLGT.